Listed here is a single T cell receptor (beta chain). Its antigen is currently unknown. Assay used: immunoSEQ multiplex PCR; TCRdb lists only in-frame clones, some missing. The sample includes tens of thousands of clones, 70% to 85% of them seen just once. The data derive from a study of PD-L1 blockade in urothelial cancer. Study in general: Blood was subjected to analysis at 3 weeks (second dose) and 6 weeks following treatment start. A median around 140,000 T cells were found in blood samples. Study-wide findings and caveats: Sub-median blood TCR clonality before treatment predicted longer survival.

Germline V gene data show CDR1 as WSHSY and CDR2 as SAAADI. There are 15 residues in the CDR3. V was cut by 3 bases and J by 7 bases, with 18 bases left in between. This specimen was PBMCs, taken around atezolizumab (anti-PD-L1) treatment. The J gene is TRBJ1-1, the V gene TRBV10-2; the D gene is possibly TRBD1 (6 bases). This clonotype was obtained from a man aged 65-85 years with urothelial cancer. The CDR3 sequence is CASSDGRGGWGEAFF. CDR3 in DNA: TGCGCCAGCAGTGACGGAAGGGGGGGCTGGGGTGAAGCTTTCTTT.